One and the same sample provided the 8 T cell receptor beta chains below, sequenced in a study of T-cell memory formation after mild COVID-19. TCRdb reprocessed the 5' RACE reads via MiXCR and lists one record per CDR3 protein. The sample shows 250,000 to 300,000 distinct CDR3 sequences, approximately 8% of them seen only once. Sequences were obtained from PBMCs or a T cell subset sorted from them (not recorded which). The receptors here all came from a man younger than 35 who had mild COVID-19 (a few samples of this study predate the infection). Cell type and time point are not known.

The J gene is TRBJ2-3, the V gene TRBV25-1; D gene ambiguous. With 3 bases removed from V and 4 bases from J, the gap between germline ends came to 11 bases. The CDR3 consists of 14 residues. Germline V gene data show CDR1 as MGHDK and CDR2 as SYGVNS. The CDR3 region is CASSDLRGSDTQYF. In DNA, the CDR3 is TGTGCCAGCAGTGATCTGAGAGGCTCAGATACGCAGTATTTT.

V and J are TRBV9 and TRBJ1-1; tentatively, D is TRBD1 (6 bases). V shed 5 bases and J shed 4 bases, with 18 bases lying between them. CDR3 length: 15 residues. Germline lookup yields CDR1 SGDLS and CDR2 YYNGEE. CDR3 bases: TGTGCCAGCAGGCCCCCGGAGGGACAAGGCACTGAAGCTTTCTTT. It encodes CASRPPEGQGTEAFF.

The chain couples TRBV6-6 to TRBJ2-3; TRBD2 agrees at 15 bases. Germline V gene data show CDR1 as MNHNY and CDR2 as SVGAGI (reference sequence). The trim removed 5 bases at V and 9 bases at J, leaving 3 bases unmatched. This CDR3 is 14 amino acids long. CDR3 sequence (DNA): TGTGCCAGCAGTGGGACTAGCGGGGGGAAGACGCAGTATTTT. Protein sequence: CASSGTSGGKTQYF.

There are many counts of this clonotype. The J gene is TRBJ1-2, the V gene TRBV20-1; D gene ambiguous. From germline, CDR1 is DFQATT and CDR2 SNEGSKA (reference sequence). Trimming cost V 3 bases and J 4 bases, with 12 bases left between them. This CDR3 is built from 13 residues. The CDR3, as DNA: TGCAGTGCTAGGGTTCGATGGATCTATGGCTACACCTTC. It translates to CSARVRWIYGYTF.

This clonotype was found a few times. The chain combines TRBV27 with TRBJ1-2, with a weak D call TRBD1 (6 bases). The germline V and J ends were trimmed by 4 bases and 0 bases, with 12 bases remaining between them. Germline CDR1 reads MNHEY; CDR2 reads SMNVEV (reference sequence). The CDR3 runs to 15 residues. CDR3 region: CASSSRGGPNYGYTF. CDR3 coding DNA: TGTGCCAGCAGTTCCAGGGGAGGACCTAACTATGGCTACACCTTC.

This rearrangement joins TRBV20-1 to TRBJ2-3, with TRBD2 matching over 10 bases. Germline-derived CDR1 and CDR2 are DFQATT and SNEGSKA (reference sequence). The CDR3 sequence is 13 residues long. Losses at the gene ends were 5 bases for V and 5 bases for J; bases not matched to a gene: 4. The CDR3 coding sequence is TGCAGTGCTGGGACTAGCGCTGGAGATACGCAGTATTTT. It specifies CSAGTSAGDTQYF.

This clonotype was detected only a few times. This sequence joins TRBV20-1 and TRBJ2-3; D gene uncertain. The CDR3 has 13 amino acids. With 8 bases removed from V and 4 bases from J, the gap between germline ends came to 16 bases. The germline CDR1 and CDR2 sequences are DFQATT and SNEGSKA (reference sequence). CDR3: CSPWDSTSDTQYF. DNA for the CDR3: TGCAGTCCTTGGGATTCCACCTCAGATACGCAGTATTTT.

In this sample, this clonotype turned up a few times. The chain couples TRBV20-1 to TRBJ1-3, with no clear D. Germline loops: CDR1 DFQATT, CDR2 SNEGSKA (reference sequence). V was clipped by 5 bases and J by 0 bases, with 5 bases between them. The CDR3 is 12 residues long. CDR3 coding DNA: TGCAGTGCTGAAAGCTCTGGAAACACCATATATTTT. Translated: CSAESSGNTIYF.